This is a list of T cell receptor beta chains from one sample in a study of OX40 agonist ivuxolimab in advanced cancers. Measured with immunoSEQ multiplex PCR; TCRdb has only the in-frame clones, and not every one. The table includes 75,000 to 95,000 clones, 70% to 90% detected once. The material sequenced was CD4+ or CD8+ T cells sorted from blood, taken in a trial of the OX40 agonist ivuxolimab. The origin of the receptors is an adult with an advanced solid tumor such as melanoma, head and neck, liver or kidney cancer. The CDR3 runs from the conserved cysteine through the conserved F or W. The D gene is left open where the match is weak. Clone size is not always given. Where it is, it says once, few, many or a class for expanded clones.

CDR3 length: 15
clone size: -
J gene: TRBJ2-7
V gene: TRBV9
D gene: TRBD2
CDR3 DNA: TGTGCCAGCAGCGTAGCCAGCGGGGGTCCTGGGGAGCAGTACTTC
CDR3 protein: CASSVASGGPGEQYF

CDR3 length: 15
clone size: -
J gene: TRBJ2-7
V gene: TRBV5-1
D gene: TRBD2
CDR3 DNA: TGCGCCAGCGGGGGCCCCGGACTAGCTAGCTACGAGCAGTACTTC
CDR3 protein: CASGGPGLASYEQYF

CDR3 length: 10
clone size: -
J gene: TRBJ2-5
V gene: TRBV28
D gene: TRBD1
CDR3 DNA: TGTGCCAGCCAGGGGGCAAAACAGTACTTC
CDR3 protein: CASQGAKQYF

CDR3 length: 18
clone size: -
J gene: TRBJ2-2
V gene: TRBV7-8
D gene: TRBD2
CDR3 DNA: TGTGCCAGCAGCCTCAGGGTAGCGGGAATAACGAACACCGGGGAGCTGTTTTTT
CDR3 protein: CASSLRVAGITNTGELFF

CDR3 length: 18
clone size: -
J gene: TRBJ2-2
V gene: TRBV7-2
D gene: -
CDR3 DNA: TGTGCCAGCAGCTTACGGCCGGGAAGGGGCTCGAACACCGGGGAGCTGTTTTTT
CDR3 protein: CASSLRPGRGSNTGELFF

CDR3 length: 14
clone size: -
J gene: TRBJ1-4
V gene: TRBV9
D gene: -
CDR3 DNA: TGTGCCAGCAGCGTAGCGGGATCGGGAGAAAAACTGTTTTTT
CDR3 protein: CASSVAGSGEKLFF

CDR3 length: 15
clone size: -
J gene: TRBJ2-4
V gene: TRBV19
D gene: TRBD2
CDR3 DNA: TGTGCCAGTAGTATTTCGTCGGGACTAGTCGGCATTCAGTACTTC
CDR3 protein: CASSISSGLVGIQYF

CDR3 length: 13
clone size: -
J gene: TRBJ1-1
V gene: TRBV10-3
D gene: -
CDR3 DNA: TGTGCCATCAGACAGGGTTCGGAAACTGAAGCTTTCTTT
CDR3 protein: CAIRQGSETEAFF

CDR3 length: 15
clone size: -
J gene: TRBJ1-1
V gene: TRBV11-2
D gene: TRBD1
CDR3 DNA: TGTGCCAGCAGCTCCCTCACGAGGGGGCGGACTGAAGCTTTCTTT
CDR3 protein: CASSSLTRGRTEAFF

CDR3 length: 15
clone size: -
J gene: TRBJ2-3
V gene: TRBV19
D gene: -
CDR3 DNA: TGTGCCAGTAGTATCACCGGGACCAGCACAGATACGCAGTATTTT
CDR3 protein: CASSITGTSTDTQYF

CDR3 length: 14
clone size: -
J gene: TRBJ2-1
V gene: TRBV10-2
D gene: -
CDR3 DNA: TGCGCCAGCAGTGAGTCATTGAAGGGGGATGAGCAGTTCTTC
CDR3 protein: CASSESLKGDEQFF

CDR3 length: 15
clone size: -
J gene: TRBJ2-2
V gene: TRBV11-3
D gene: -
CDR3 DNA: TGTGCCAGCAGCTTAGAGGGAGGGAACACCGGGGAGCTGTTTTTT
CDR3 protein: CASSLEGGNTGELFF

CDR3 length: 16
clone size: -
J gene: TRBJ1-3
V gene: TRBV10-3
D gene: -
CDR3 DNA: TGTGCCATCAGAGAAACAGGGCAAGGCTCTGGAAACACCATATATTTT
CDR3 protein: CAIRETGQGSGNTIYF

CDR3 length: 16
clone size: -
J gene: TRBJ2-2
V gene: TRBV9
D gene: -
CDR3 DNA: TGTGCCAGCAGCGTAGTGGTAGGCCAAGGTACCGGGGAGCTGTTTTTT
CDR3 protein: CASSVVVGQGTGELFF

CDR3 length: 14
clone size: -
J gene: TRBJ1-1
V gene: TRBV5-1
D gene: TRBD1
CDR3 DNA: TGCGCCAGCAGCTTGGGGCAGGGGGGCGCTGAAGCTTTCTTT
CDR3 protein: CASSLGQGGAEAFF

CDR3 length: 18
clone size: -
J gene: TRBJ2-1
V gene: TRBV21-1
D gene: -
CDR3 DNA: TGTGCCAGCAGCATAAAACAGACAGGGGGCCATGTCGGCAATGAGCAGTTCTTC
CDR3 protein: CASSIKQTGGHVGNEQFF

CDR3 length: 12
clone size: few
J gene: TRBJ1-5
V gene: TRBV7-2
D gene: -
CDR3 DNA: TGTGCCAGCGGAGGGGGGAATCAGCCCCAGCATTTT
CDR3 protein: CASGGGNQPQHF